This TCR beta chain emerged from a study of Ad26.COV2.S vaccination and SARS-CoV-2 variants. Study summary: Doses of Ad26.COV2.S were injected into muscle once or twice, 56 days apart. Findings of the study overall: Comparability of non-spike TCR breadth was observed across vaccine and placebo recipients.

The treatment here: some 20 received Ad26.COV2.S at low or high dose, single or two shots; several received placebo; per-sample allocation not given. Sampling happened 63 days after the first vaccine or placebo injection. Immunization relied on an Ad26 vector, which expressed Wuhan-strain SARS-CoV-2 spike. Clones were sequenced by immunoSEQ multiplex PCR, and TCRdb holds only the in-frame ones, with some missing. Among about 450,000 clones listed, roughly 87% were seen once. A remark on this clone: What it binds is unknown.

In germline, CDR1 is SGHTA, CDR2 FQGNSA. V lost 5 bases, J lost 4 bases, and 11 bases stayed unmatched. CDR3 size: 17 residues. Material: peripheral blood, obtained in a trial of Ad26.COV2.S vaccine versus placebo. The source of this sequence is a person aged 18-60 years who received the Ad26.COV2.S COVID-19 vaccine or a placebo. V and J are TRBV7-2 and TRBJ2-1, with TRBD2 identical over 10 bases. CDR3 residues: CASSASFKRGGYNEQFF. For the CDR3, the DNA is TGTGCCAGCAGCGCATCATTTAAGCGGGGGGGGTACAATGAGCAGTTCTTC.